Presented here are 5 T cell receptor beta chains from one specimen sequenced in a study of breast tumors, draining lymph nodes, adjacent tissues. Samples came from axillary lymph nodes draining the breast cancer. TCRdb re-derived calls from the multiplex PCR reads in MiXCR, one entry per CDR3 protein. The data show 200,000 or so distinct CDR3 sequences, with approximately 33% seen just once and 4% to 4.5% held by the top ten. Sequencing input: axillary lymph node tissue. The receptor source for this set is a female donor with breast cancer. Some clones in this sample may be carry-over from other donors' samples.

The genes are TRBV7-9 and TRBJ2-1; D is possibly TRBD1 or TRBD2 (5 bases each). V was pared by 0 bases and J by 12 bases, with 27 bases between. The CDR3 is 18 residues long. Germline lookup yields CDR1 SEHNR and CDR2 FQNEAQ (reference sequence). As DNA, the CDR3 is TGTGCCAGCAGCTTAGCAGGGATAGCTGGGGGTACTACAGATACGCAGTTCTTC. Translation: CASSLAGIAGGTTDTQFF. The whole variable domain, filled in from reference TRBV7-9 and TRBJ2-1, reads DTGVSQNPRHKITKRGQNVTFRCDPISEHNRLYWYRQTLGQGPEFLTYFQNEAQLEKSRLLSDRFSAERPKGSFSTLEIQRTEQGDSAMYLCASSLAGIAGGTTDTQFFGPGTRLTVL.

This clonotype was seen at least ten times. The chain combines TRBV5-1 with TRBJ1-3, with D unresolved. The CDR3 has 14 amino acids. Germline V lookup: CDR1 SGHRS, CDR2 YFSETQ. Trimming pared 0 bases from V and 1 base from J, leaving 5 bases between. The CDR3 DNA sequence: TGCGCCAGCAGCTTGGGGGTGTCTGGAAACACCATATATTTT. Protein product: CASSLGVSGNTIYF.

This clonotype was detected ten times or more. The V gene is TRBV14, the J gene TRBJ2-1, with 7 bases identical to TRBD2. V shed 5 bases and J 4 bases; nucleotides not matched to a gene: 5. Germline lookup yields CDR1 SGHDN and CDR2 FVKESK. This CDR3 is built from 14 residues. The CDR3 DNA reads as TGTGCCAGCAGCAGAGCGGGGCCGTACAATGAGCAGTTCTTC. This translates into CASSRAGPYNEQFF.

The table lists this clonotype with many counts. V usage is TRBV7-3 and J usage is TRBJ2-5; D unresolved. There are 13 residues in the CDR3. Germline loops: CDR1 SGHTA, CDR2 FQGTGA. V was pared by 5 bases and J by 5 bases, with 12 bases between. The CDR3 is CASSPDRRETQYF. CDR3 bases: TGTGCCAGCAGCCCGGACCGTCGGGAGACCCAGTACTTC.

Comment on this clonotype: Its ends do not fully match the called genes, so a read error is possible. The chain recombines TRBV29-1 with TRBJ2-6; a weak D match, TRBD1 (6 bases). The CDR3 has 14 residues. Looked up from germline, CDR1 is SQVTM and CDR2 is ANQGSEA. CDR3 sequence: CSVERDTLANTEAF. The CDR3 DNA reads TGCAGCGTTGAAAGGGACACCTTAGCGAACACTGAAGCTTTC.